The rows below give T cell receptor beta chains drawn from one sample of a study of T cells in Graves' hyperthyroidism and ophthalmopathy. TCRdb reanalysed the multiplex PCR reads using MiXCR and keeps one entry per CDR3 protein. The table has about 600,000 distinct CDR3 sequences, 14% seen once; the top ten hold roughly 7%. Sequenced: blood. The receptors originated from a woman under 30 with Graves' ophthalmopathy. CDR3s include the opening cysteine and the closing phenylalanine or tryptophan. D genes are given only for firm matches. Clone size appears in some rows only: once, few, many, or a class for an expanded clone.

>-|-|TRBV24-1|TRBJ2-1
TGTGCCACCAGTGATTTGTGGCAAGAGCAGTTCTTC
CATSDLWQEQFF
>many|TRBD1|TRBV29-1|TRBJ1-2
TGCAGCGTTGACGGACAGGGTCAGGTCACCTATGGCTACACCTTC
CSVDGQGQVTYGYTF
>many|TRBD2|TRBV27|TRBJ2-1
TGTGCCAGCAGTTTATCACCCCGGACTAGAGGGGTACCTACCTACAATGAGCAGTTCTTC
CASSLSPRTRGVPTYNEQFF
>many|-|TRBV30|TRBJ1-1
TGTGCCTGGAGTTTCCGGCTGGGGAACACTGAAGCTTTCTTT
CAWSFRLGNTEAFF
>few|TRBD1|TRBV10-3|TRBJ2-1
TGTGCCACGGGACAGGGGGCCAATGAGCAGTTCTTC
CATGQGANEQFF
>-|-|TRBV9|TRBJ2-1
TGTGCCAGCAGCGCGTACCGTGCGCAGCCCACAATCAATGAGCAGTTCTTC
CASSAYRAQPTINEQFF
>many|-|TRBV7-8|TRBJ2-1
TGTGCCAGCAGCTTAGACCCGACCCGGGGGCATGAGCAGTTCTTC
CASSLDPTRGHEQFF
>many|-|TRBV7-8|TRBJ2-5
TGTGCCAGCAGCCCCCGGACCAAGGAGACCCAGTACTTC
CASSPRTKETQYF
>many|-|TRBV30|TRBJ1-2
TGTGCCTGGAGTAGGGCAGATAACTATGGCTACACCTTC
CAWSRADNYGYTF
>few|TRBD1|TRBV19|TRBJ2-1
TGTGCCAGTAGTATCGGGACAGACTACAATGAGCAGTTCTTC
CASSIGTDYNEQFF
>many|TRBD1|TRBV6-1|TRBJ2-7
TGTGCCAGCAGTGAAGACTTTTTGGACAGGGGCGACTACGAGCAGTACTTC
CASSEDFLDRGDYEQYF
>few|-|TRBV28|TRBJ2-1
TGTGCCAGCAGCCCCGCAGAGAAAAAAATCTACAATGAGCAGTTCTTC
CASSPAEKKIYNEQFF
>-|TRBD1|TRBV2|TRBJ1-2
TGTGCCTGGGGGCAGGGGGTTAACTATGGCTACACCTTC
CAWGQGVNYGYTF
>many|-|TRBV2|TRBJ1-4
TGTGCCAGCAGTGATGGTGGAGACAGACATGAAAAACTGTTTTTT
CASSDGGDRHEKLFF
>-|TRBD2|TRBV7-2|TRBJ2-1
TGTGCCAGCAGCTTAGTGGGCACTACTAGCGGGAGGGCCAATGAGCAGTTCTTC
CASSLVGTTSGRANEQFF
>many|-|TRBV28|TRBJ2-2
TGTGCCAGCAGTTTATGGACAGGTAGCGGGGAGCTGTTTTTT
CASSLWTGSGELFF
>many|-|TRBV20-1|TRBJ2-3
TGCAGTACCACGCGGGCAGGCCCCACAGATACGCAGTATTTT
CSTTRAGPTDTQYF
>few|TRBD2|TRBV28|TRBJ2-7
TGTGCCAGCAGGGGACTAGCGGGAGACTCCTACGAGCAGTACTTC
CASRGLAGDSYEQYF
>many|TRBD2|TRBV24-1|TRBJ2-1
TGTGCCACCAGTGATCCTGGAGCGGGGAGCTACAATGAGCAGTTCTTC
CATSDPGAGSYNEQFF
>many|-|TRBV24-1|TRBJ2-2
TGTGCCACCCCCCCAGGGTCGACCGGGGAGCTGTTTTTT
CATPPGSTGELFF
>many|-|TRBV2|TRBJ1-4
TGTGCCAGCGTCCAGCGGAGGGGACGACGGACTAATGAAAAACTGTTTTTT
CASVQRRGRRTNEKLFF
>many|-|TRBV11-3|TRBJ2-1
TGTGCCAGCAGCCTCCGTCGGAGCGGGCCGTACAATGAGCAGTTCTTC
CASSLRRSGPYNEQFF
>many|TRBD2|TRBV7-2|TRBJ2-7
TGTGCCAGCATCCTCGAGGGGCTAGCGGGAGTCGGCGAGCAGTACTTC
CASILEGLAGVGEQYF
>many|-|TRBV30|TRBJ2-3
TGTGCCTGGAGTGGGACAGTGGGAGATACGCAGTATTTT
CAWSGTVGDTQYF
>few|TRBD2|TRBV5-4|TRBJ2-1
TGTGCCAGCAGCCGGACTAGCGGGATGAATGAGCAGTTCTTC
CASSRTSGMNEQFF
>-|-|TRBV5-1|TRBJ1-2
TGCGCCTCGAGGAGGGGGGGGAATGGCTACACCTTC
CASRRGGNGYTF
>many|-|TRBV6-2/TRBV6-3|TRBJ2-3
TGTGCCAGCAGCGGGACGGGGACAGATACGCAGTATTTT
CASSGTGTDTQYF
>many|-|TRBV6-1|TRBJ2-2
TGTGCCAGCAGTTGGTCACCACCGGGATCCGGGGAGCTGTTTTTT
CASSWSPPGSGELFF
>-|-|TRBV18|TRBJ2-7
TGTGCCAGCCCACTCACGTGGGCAGGGCCCTCCTACGAGCAGTACTTC
CASPLTWAGPSYEQYF
>-|-|TRBV2|TRBJ1-5
TGTGCCAGCAGCCTCGCCGGGGACGGAGGGTCTCCCCAGCATTTT
CASSLAGDGGSPQHF
>many|-|TRBV5-1|TRBJ2-1
TGCGCCAGCAGGACAGTACTTGGGGATGAGCAGTTCTTC
CASRTVLGDEQFF
>-|TRBD2|TRBV19|TRBJ2-1
TGTGCCAGTAGTTCCCCGAGCGGGAATTACAATGAGCAGTTCTTC
CASSSPSGNYNEQFF
>many|TRBD2|TRBV12-3/TRBV12-4|TRBJ2-2
TGTGCCAGCAGTCGTCCCCGAGGGACTAGCGGGACGGGCGGGGAGCTGTTTTTT
CASSRPRGTSGTGGELFF
>many|-|TRBV6-1|TRBJ2-7
TGTGCCAGCAGTGAAATAGTAGAGGCCGGATACGAGCAGTACTTC
CASSEIVEAGYEQYF
>many|TRBD1|TRBV30|TRBJ1-1
TGTGCCTGGAGTGTCCAATACAGGGGAAGGAACACTGAAGCTTTCTTT
CAWSVQYRGRNTEAFF
>many|TRBD2|TRBV7-9|TRBJ2-1
TGTGCCAGCAGCTCCGGGACTACCAATGAGCAGTTCTTC
CASSSGTTNEQFF
>-|TRBD1|TRBV5-6|TRBJ1-5
TGTGCCAGCAGCGTTGGGACAGGGGAGTATCAGCCCCAGCATTTT
CASSVGTGEYQPQHF
>few|TRBD1|TRBV19|TRBJ1-1
TGTGCCAGTAGCCATCCGACAGGGTGGGAAGCTTTCTTT
CASSHPTGWEAFF
>many|-|TRBV12-3/TRBV12-4|TRBJ2-2
TGTGCCAGCAGTTTCCAGGCCGGAGGGGAGCTGTTTTTT
CASSFQAGGELFF
>-|-|TRBV28|TRBJ2-7
TGTGCCAGCAGTTTCCGACTAGGCGATGAGCAGTACTTC
CASSFRLGDEQYF
>many|-|TRBV20-1|TRBJ1-1
TGCAGTGCTAGAGATTCTGTTGGTATGGCTGAAGCTTTCTTT
CSARDSVGMAEAFF
>-|TRBD1|TRBV5-5|TRBJ2-1
TGTGCCAGCAACCGGGACAGGGCCTTAAATGAGCAGTTCTTC
CASNRDRALNEQFF
>few|TRBD1|TRBV6-5|TRBJ2-1
TGTGCCAGCAGTTACGGTTGGGACAGGGGTCCTAGCTCCTACAATGAGCAGTTCTTC
CASSYGWDRGPSSYNEQFF
>few|-|TRBV19|TRBJ1-2
TGTGCCAGTAGTATAACGGCAGGCTATGGCTACACCTTC
CASSITAGYGYTF
>few|-|TRBV5-5|TRBJ2-3
TGTGCCAGCAGCTTGGGCCCTATCCGGATCCACACCCAGACAGATACGCAGTATTTT
CASSLGPIRIHTQTDTQYF
>-|TRBD1|TRBV13|TRBJ1-2
TGTGCCAGCAGCCATAGACCCATCCGGGACAGGGGGCGCAGATCCTATGGCTACACCTTC
CASSHRPIRDRGRRSYGYTF
>-|-|TRBV29-1|TRBJ2-2
TGCAGCGGAGGGCAGGGGAGGGGGGGAAGCACCGGGGAGCTGTTTTTT
CSGGQGRGGSTGELFF
>many|-|TRBV7-2|TRBJ2-7
TGTGCCAGCAGCCTTGGAAAGGGCCTAACTCCTAGCTCCTACGAGCAGTACTTC
CASSLGKGLTPSSYEQYF
>many|-|TRBV18|TRBJ1-4
TGTGCCAGCTCACTGAAGGACTACACGACGGAAAAACTGTTTTTT
CASSLKDYTTEKLFF
>many|TRBD2|TRBV28|TRBJ2-7
TGTGCCAGCAACCTCGGACTAGCGGCCTACGAGCAGTACTTC
CASNLGLAAYEQYF
>once|-|TRBV6-1|TRBJ1-3
TGTGCCAGCAGACGATCTGGGGGAACTGGAAACACCATATATTTT
CASRRSGGTGNTIYF
>many|TRBD1|TRBV28|TRBJ1-2
TGTGCCAGCAGTTTAGGAACAGGGGGCCACTATGGCTACACCTTC
CASSLGTGGHYGYTF
>many|TRBD2|TRBV5-1|TRBJ2-1
TGCGCCAGCAGCTTACCAGGTAGCGGGAGAGGGGACAATGAGCAGTTCTTC
CASSLPGSGRGDNEQFF
>many|TRBD1|TRBV24-1|TRBJ1-5
TGTGCCACCAGTGGGGGACAGATCAATCAGCCCCAGCATTTT
CATSGGQINQPQHF
>many|-|TRBV11-3|TRBJ2-1
TGTGCCAGCAGCTTAGATCAGGGGATTTCCCCGTACAATGAGCAGTTCTTC
CASSLDQGISPYNEQFF
>many|-|TRBV27|TRBJ2-1
TGTGCCAGCAGTAAAATAGCGGCTCACTCAGGGGAGCAGTTCTTC
CASSKIAAHSGEQFF
>many|-|TRBV5-1|TRBJ2-1
TGCGCCAGCAGCTTGGAGACTCCCCGCGGCAATGAGCAGTTCTTC
CASSLETPRGNEQFF
>few|-|TRBV3-1|TRBJ2-7
TGTGCCAGCACCCTAAGGGGAGTGGGCGAGCAGTACTTC
CASTLRGVGEQYF